Shown below are 16 T cell receptor beta chains from a single sample sequenced in a study of sequential checkpoint blockade in melanoma (dated by TCRdb to the late 2010s). Library generation was performed with the immunoSEQ multiplex PCR assay. TCRdb limited this immuneACCESS table to in-frame rearrangements with V and J called. A share of clones is missing; checked studies link under half to unresolved V genes, and the rest is unexplained. The sample contains 20,000 to 25,000 clones, around 25% of them found a single time. About 6.6% of the sample is in the top ten clones. What this sample's treatment or condition label stands for: randomized to nivolumab then ipilimumab (arm A) or the reverse (arm B). Here the sequenced sample was tumor tissue (inferred from file names), taken from a patient given nivolumab and ipilimumab in sequence. The receptor set was obtained from a human donor with melanoma.

V usage is TRBV28 and J usage is TRBJ2-7; perhaps D is TRBD1 or TRBD2 (5 bases each). The CDR3 spans 14 residues. Germline lookup yields CDR1 MDHEN and CDR2 SYDVKM. The germline V and J ends were trimmed by 6 bases and 1 base, with 13 bases remaining between them. The CDR3 loop is CASSTLWGSYEQYF. The CDR3 DNA sequence: TGTGCCAGCAGCACCCTATGGGGGTCCTACGAGCAGTACTTC.

The chain joins TRBV19 to TRBJ1-5; D perhaps matches TRBD1 (5 bases). The CDR3 extends over 15 amino acids. V shed 4 bases and J shed 3 bases, with 13 bases lying between them. Germline V gives CDR1 LNHDA, CDR2 SQIVND (reference sequence). For the CDR3, the DNA is TGTGCCAGTAGTACAGGGTACGGTAACAATCAGCCCCAGCATTTT. It codes for CASSTGYGNNQPQHF.

This clone came up a few times. The chain carries TRBV2 and TRBJ2-7, with TRBD1 as a possible D gene (6 bases). Germline V gene lookup returns CDR1 SNHLY and CDR2 FYNNEI. The V gene lost 7 bases and the J gene lost 0 bases, with 13 bases spanning the gap. This CDR3 spans 14 amino acids. The chain's CDR3 is CASKKDSPSYEQYF. The CDR3 DNA sequence: TGTGCCAGCAAAAAGGACAGCCCCTCCTACGAGCAGTACTTC.

The rearrangement uses TRBV18 and TRBJ2-7; D may match TRBD1 or TRBD2 (5 bases each). The CDR3 spans 14 residues. Germline lookup yields CDR1 KGHSH and CDR2 LQKENI. V was shortened by 2 bases and J by 0 bases, with 8 bases between the two germline ends. Written as DNA, the CDR3 is TGTGCCAGCTCACCAGGGGACGGCTCCTACGAGCAGTACTTC. Translation gives CASSPGDGSYEQYF.

This clone was detected only a few times. The chain links TRBV28 to TRBJ2-7, with D possibly being TRBD1 or TRBD2 (5 bases each). The CDR3 runs to 15 residues. Per the germline V gene, CDR1 is MDHEN and CDR2 is SYDVKM. With 5 bases removed from V and 1 base from J, the gap between germline ends came to 15 bases. The CDR3 sequence is CASSPTGTVSYEQYF. In DNA form, the CDR3 reads TGTGCCAGCAGTCCGACCGGGACGGTGTCCTACGAGCAGTACTTC.

The chain joins TRBV5-1 to TRBJ2-3; 8 bases align to TRBD2. This CDR3 region has 14 residues. The J segment lost 6 bases and the V segment lost 3 bases, leaving 6 bases of the junction unmatched. Germline V CDR1 and CDR2: SGHRS, YFSETQ. The CDR3 reads CASSSGTSYDTQYF. The CDR3 DNA reads as TGCGCCAGCAGCTCCGGGACTAGTTACGATACGCAGTATTTT. Full variable domain (outside the CDR3, taken from reference TRBV5-1 and TRBJ2-3): KAGVTQTPRYLIKTRGQQVTLSCSPISGHRSVSWYQQTPGQGLQFLFEYFSETQRNKGNFPGRFSGRQFSNSRSEMNVSTLELGDSALYLCASSSGTSYDTQYFGPGTRLTVL.

The J gene is TRBJ2-7, the V gene TRBV27; possibly TRBD1 or TRBD2 for D (7 bases each). The CDR3 length is 13 residues. The germline CDR1 and CDR2 sequences are MNHEY and SMNVEV (reference sequence). Trimming took 7 bases from V and 5 from J, leaving 15 bases between them. The CDR3 is CASIGRGHDEQYF. As DNA, the CDR3 is TGTGCCAGCATTGGGAGGGGGCACGACGAGCAGTACTTC.

This clone was seen a few times. The chain couples TRBV9 to TRBJ1-3, with D uncertain. Trimming removed 0 bases from V and 0 bases from J, with 4 bases in between. Germline CDR1 is SGDLS and CDR2 is YYNGEE. The CDR3 length is 14 residues. The CDR3 bases are TGTGCCAGCAGCGTAGGTGTCTCTGGAAACACCATATATTTT. Its protein product is CASSVGVSGNTIYF.

V and J are TRBV10-3 and TRBJ2-7; either TRBD1 or TRBD2 may fit D (6 bases each). The CDR3 length is 12 residues. Trimming removed 8 bases from V and 6 bases from J, with 14 bases in between. The germline CDR1 and CDR2 sequences are ENHRY and SYGVKD. CDR3 DNA sequence: TGTGCCATCGGCAGGGGACTTGTCGAGCAGTACTTC. This encodes CAIGRGLVEQYF.

This clone showed up many times. This chain uses TRBV6-8 with TRBJ1-1; a possible D gene is TRBD1 (6 bases). Trimming took off 10 bases at V and 0 bases at J, with 15 bases between the two ends. Germline assignment: CDR1 MNHGY and CDR2 SAAAGT. This CDR3 spans 14 amino acids. CDR3 loop: CAITRGNMNTEAFF. For the CDR3, the DNA is TGTGCCATCACGAGGGGGAATATGAACACTGAAGCTTTCTTT.

This clone was counted a few times. V and J are TRBV12-2 and TRBJ2-1; the table's D call of TRBD2 was not tested on the DNA. TRBV12-2 constitutes a pseudogene. This CDR3 has 14 amino acids. The CDR3 here is CASATAGVYNEQFF. CDR3 DNA sequence: TGTGCCAGTGCTACTGCGGGGGTCTACAATGAGCAGTTCTTC.

The chain combines TRBV11-3 with TRBJ2-7, with 9 positions matching TRBD1. Unmatched junction bases numbered 13, after V lost 5 bases and J lost 5 bases. The CDR3 runs to 16 residues. The germline gives CDR1 SGHNT, CDR2 YENEEA. The chain's CDR3 is CASSVSGTGLQNEQYF. CDR3 nucleotide sequence: TGTGCCAGCAGCGTCTCCGGGACAGGGTTGCAAAACGAGCAGTACTTC.

This clone was counted between two and nine times. The CDR3 nucleotides read TGTGCCAGCAGTTGGGTAGACAGGAGTCAGTATGGCTACACCTTC. Translating it yields CASSWVDRSQYGYTF. V gene TRBV28 combines with J gene TRBJ1-2, with a possible D match to TRBD1 (6 bases). The length of the CDR3 is 15 residues. V shed 4 bases and J shed 5 bases, with 17 bases lying between them. Looked up from germline, CDR1 is MDHEN and CDR2 is SYDVKM.

The gene calls are TRBV12-5 and TRBJ1-1; D perhaps matches TRBD1 (5 bases). Trimming pared 0 bases from V and 2 bases from J, leaving 16 bases between. This CDR3 is built from 17 residues. Germline V gene lookup returns CDR1 LGHNT and CDR2 FRNRAP. Here the CDR3 reads CASGLVLIGGRNTEAFF. The CDR3 DNA is TGTGCTAGTGGTTTGGTACTCATCGGGGGAAGAAACACTGAAGCTTTCTTT.

The rearrangement joins TRBV7-6 to TRBJ2-3; 10 bases are a match to TRBD2. The CDR3 covers 14 residues. Germline V gene sequence: CDR1 SGHVS, CDR2 FNYEAQ. The V gene end was trimmed by 8 bases and the J gene end by 4 bases; junction bases not matched to a gene: 6. CDR3 sequence (DNA): TGTGCCAGCGGGCTAGCGGGGGTTCCAGATACGCAGTATTTT. Protein product: CASGLAGVPDTQYF.

This clone turned up a few times. The gene calls are TRBV5-1 and TRBJ2-5; 7 nucleotides align to TRBD1. Germline V gene lookup returns CDR1 SGHRS and CDR2 YFSETQ. The CDR3 runs 14 residues. V was pared by 2 bases and J by 5 bases, with 6 bases of the junction left unmatched. The CDR3, as DNA: TGCGCCAGCAGCTTTTCAGGGGGAAGGGAGACCCAGTACTTC. Protein sequence: CASSFSGGRETQYF.